This record covers a single T cell receptor beta chain. Per the authors' pipeline: Researchers report that nucleated cell counts were estimated from reference gene primer amplification. Generated by immunoSEQ multiplex PCR, the TCRdb table keeps only in-frame clones and is missing some. V and J calls and clone size are given by that table; D and trimming were obtained from the DNA. The sample consists of fewer than 350,000 clones, 85% to 90% of them appearing once. Seattle patients were enrolled during active infection and followed longitudinally. The data were taken from a study of blood T cell repertoires in COVID-19. Study at large: Material from acute and convalescent COVID-19 was sourced from the United States, Italy and Spain. PBMCs, B-cell-depleted T cells, or T cells provided the cDNA or gDNA that made up the material.

The CDR3 loop spans 16 amino acids. V gave up 3 bases and J gave up 6 bases, with 21 bases separating them. The germline V gene encodes CDR1 SEHNR and CDR2 FQNEAQ (reference sequence). The sequence derives from a woman in her thirties with COVID-19, enrolled during active disease. The chain is built from TRBV7-9 and TRBJ2-7; D might be TRBD1 (5 bases). The sequenced sample consisted of peripheral blood. The CDR3 nucleotides are TGTGCCAGCAGCTTTAGTTCAGGGTCCACTACTTCCGAGCAGTACTTC. Its translation: CASSFSSGSTTSEQYF.